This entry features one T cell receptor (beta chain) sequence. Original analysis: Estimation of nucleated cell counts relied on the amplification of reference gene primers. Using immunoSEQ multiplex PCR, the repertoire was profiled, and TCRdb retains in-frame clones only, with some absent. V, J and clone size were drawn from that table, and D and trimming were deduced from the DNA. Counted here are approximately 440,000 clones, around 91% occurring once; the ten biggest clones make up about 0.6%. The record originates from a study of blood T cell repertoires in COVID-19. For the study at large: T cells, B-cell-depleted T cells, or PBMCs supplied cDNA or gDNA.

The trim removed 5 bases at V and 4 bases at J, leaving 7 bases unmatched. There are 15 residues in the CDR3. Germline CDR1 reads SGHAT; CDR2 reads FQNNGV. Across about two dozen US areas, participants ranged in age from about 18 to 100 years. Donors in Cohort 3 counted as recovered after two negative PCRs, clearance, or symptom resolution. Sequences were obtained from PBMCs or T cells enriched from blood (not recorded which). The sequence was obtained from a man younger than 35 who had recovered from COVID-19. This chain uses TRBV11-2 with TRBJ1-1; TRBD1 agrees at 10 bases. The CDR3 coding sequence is TGTGCCAGCAGCCTAACCGGGACAGGGGTCACTGAAGCTTTCTTT. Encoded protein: CASSLTGTGVTEAFF.